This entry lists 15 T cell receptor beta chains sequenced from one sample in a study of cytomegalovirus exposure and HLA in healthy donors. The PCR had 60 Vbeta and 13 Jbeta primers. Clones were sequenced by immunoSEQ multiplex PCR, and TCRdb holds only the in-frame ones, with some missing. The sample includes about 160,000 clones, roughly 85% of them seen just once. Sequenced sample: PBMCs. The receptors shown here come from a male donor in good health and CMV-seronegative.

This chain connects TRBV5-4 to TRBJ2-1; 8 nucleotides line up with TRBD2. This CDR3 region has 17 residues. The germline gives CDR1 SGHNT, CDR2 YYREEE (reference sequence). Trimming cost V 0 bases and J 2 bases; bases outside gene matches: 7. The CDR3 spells CASSLGGGRTTYNEQFF. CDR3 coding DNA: TGTGCCAGCAGCTTGGGGGGCGGGAGGACAACCTACAATGAGCAGTTCTTC.

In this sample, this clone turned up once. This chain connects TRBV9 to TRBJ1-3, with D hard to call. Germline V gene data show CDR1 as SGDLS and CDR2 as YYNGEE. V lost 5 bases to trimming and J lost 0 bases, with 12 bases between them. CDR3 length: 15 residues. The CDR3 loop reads CASRPASGSGNTIYF. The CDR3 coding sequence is TGTGCCAGCAGGCCAGCGAGCGGCTCTGGAAACACCATATATTTT.

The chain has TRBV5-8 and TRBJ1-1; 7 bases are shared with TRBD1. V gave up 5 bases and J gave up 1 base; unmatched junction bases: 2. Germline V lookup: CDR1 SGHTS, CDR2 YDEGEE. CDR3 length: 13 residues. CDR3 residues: CASSRQGNTEAFF. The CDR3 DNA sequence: TGTGCCAGCAGTCGACAGGGGAACACTGAAGCTTTCTTT.

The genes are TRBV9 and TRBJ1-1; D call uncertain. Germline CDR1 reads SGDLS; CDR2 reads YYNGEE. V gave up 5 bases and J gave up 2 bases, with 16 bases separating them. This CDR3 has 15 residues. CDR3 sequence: CASSSTLRDNTEAFF. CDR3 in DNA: TGTGCCAGCAGTTCCACCCTTCGGGATAACACTGAAGCTTTCTTT.

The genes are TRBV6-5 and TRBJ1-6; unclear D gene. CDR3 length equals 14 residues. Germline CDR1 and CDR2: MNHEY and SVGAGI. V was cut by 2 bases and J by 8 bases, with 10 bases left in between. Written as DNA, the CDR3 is TGTGCCAGCAGTTACCACAGTCGAGATTCACCCCTCCACTTT. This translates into CASSYHSRDSPLHF.

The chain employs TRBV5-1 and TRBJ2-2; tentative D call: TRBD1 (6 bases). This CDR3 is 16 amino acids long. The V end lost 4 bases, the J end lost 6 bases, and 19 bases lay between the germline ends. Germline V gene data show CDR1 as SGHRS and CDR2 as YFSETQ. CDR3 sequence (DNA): TGCGCCAGCAGCGACCGCACAGGGAGTGTCGCCGGGGAGCTGTTTTTT. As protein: CASSDRTGSVAGELFF.

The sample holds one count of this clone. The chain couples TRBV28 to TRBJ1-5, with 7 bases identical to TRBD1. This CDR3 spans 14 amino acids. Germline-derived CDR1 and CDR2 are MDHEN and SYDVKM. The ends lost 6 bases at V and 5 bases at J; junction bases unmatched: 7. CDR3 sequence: CASRVPGGHQPQHF. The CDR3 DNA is TGTGCCAGCAGGGTTCCAGGGGGACATCAGCCCCAGCATTTT.

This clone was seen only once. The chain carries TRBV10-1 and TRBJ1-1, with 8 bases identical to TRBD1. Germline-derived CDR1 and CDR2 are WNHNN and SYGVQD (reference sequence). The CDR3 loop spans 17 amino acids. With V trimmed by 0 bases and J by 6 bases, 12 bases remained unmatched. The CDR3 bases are TGCGCCAGCAGTGAGTCTAATTCTAGACAGGGGAGGGCTGAAGCTTTCTTT. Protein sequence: CASSESNSRQGRAEAFF.

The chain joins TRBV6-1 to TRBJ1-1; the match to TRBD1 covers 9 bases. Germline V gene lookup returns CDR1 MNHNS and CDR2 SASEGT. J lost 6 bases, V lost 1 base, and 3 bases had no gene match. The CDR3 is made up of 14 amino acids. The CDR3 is CASSEDRTGAEAFF. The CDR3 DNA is TGTGCCAGCAGTGAAGACCGGACAGGGGCTGAAGCTTTCTTT.

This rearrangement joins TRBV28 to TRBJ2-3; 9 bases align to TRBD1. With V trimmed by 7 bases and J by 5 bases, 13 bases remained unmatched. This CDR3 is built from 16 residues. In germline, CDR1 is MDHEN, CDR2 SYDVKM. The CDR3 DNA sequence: TGTGCCAGCACCATAGGGGGACAGGGTTCAGGAGATACGCAGTATTTT. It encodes CASTIGGQGSGDTQYF. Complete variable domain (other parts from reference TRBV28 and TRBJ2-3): DVKVTQSSRYLVKRTGEKVFLECVQDMDHENMFWYRQDPGLGLRLIYFSYDVKMKEKGDIPEGYSVSREKKERFSLILESASTNQTSMYLCASTIGGQGSGDTQYFGPGTRLTVL.

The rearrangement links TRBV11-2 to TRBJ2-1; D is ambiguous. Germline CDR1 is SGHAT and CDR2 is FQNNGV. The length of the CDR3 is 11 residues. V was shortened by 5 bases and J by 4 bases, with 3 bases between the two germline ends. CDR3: CASSEYNEQFF. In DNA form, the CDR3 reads TGTGCCAGCAGCGAGTACAATGAGCAGTTCTTC.

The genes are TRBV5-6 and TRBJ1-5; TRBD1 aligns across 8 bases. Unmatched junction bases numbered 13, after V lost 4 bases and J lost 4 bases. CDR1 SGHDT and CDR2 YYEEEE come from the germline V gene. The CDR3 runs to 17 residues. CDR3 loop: CASSARTGRLSNQPQHF. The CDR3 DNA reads TGTGCCAGCAGCGCCAGGACAGGGAGATTGAGTAATCAGCCCCAGCATTTT. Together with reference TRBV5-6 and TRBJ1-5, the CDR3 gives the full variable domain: DAGVTQSPTHLIKTRGQQVTLRCSPKSGHDTVSWYQQALGQGPQFIFQYYEEEERQRGNFPDRFSGHQFPNYSSELNVNALLLGDSALYLCASSARTGRLSNQPQHFGDGTRLSIL.

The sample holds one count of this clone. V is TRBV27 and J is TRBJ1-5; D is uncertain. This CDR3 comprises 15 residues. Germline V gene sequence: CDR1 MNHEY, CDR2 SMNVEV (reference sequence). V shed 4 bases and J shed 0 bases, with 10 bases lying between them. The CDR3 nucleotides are TGTGCCAGCAGTTCGACAACCCTTAGCAATCAGCCCCAGCATTTT. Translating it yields CASSSTTLSNQPQHF.

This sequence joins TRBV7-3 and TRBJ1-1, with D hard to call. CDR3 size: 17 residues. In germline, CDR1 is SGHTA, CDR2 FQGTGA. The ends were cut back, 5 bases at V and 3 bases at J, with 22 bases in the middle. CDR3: CASSPAARTVGDTEAFF. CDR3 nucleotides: TGTGCCAGCAGCCCGGCGGCCCGTACGGTCGGGGACACTGAAGCTTTCTTT.

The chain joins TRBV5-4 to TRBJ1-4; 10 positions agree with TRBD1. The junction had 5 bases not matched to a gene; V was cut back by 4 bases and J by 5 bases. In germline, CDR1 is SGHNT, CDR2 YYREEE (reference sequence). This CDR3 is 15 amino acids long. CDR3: CASSQWTGGNEKLFF. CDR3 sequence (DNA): TGTGCCAGCAGCCAATGGACAGGGGGGAATGAAAAACTGTTTTTT.